The clone carrying this TCR beta chain was seen only a few times. Its antigen is undetermined. These data originate in a study of T cell repertoires in cytomegalovirus infection. Study-wide background: Alongside well-studied HLA-B-restricted CMV epitopes, recently identified HLA-C-restricted CMV epitopes were also used. It was the public TCR beta signatures that indicated both CMV infection and matching HLA type.

One entry per CDR3 protein results from TCRdb running MiXCR on the reads. The data show some 71,000 distinct CDR3 sequences, about 29% seen once. V shed 11 bases and J 4 bases; nucleotides not matched to a gene: 5. This CDR3 has 13 amino acids. The V gene's germline CDR1 is LNHDA and CDR2 SQIVND (reference sequence). Findings and caveats of the study: The response measured ex vivo was dominated by TCR beta clonotypes (HLA-C-restricted and CMV-specific). Carriers of CMV and the relevant HLA type were discriminated by public TCR beta frequency.

The chain joins TRBV19 to TRBJ2-2; TRBD1 agrees at 9 bases. Sequenced material: CD8+ T cells from cultured PBMCs, taken from culture after CMV antigen stimulation. This sequence was found in a human donor in good health (CMV status not recorded). Some clones in this sample may be carry-over from other donors' samples. The CDR3 protein is CAGETGGTGELFF. The CDR3 DNA sequence: TGTGCCGGTGAGACAGGGGGCACCGGGGAGCTGTTTTTT.